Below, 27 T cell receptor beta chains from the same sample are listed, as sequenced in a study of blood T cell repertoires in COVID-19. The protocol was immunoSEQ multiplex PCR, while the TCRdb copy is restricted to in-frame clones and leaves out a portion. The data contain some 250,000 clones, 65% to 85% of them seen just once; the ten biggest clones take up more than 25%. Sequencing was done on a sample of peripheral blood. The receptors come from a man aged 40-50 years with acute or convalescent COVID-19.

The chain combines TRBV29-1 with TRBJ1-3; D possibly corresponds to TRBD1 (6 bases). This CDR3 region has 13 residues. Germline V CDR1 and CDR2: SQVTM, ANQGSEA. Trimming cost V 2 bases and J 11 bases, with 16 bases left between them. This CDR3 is CSVENQGSDAIYF. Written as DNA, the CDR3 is TGCAGCGTTGAAAACCAGGGGTCCGACGCCATATATTTT. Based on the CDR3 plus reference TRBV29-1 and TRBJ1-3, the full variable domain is SAVISQKPSRDICQRGTSLTIQCQVDSQVTMMFWYRQQPGQSLTLIATANQGSEATYESGFVIDKFPISRPNLTFSTLTVSNMSPEDSSIYLCSVENQGSDAIYFGEGSWLTVV.

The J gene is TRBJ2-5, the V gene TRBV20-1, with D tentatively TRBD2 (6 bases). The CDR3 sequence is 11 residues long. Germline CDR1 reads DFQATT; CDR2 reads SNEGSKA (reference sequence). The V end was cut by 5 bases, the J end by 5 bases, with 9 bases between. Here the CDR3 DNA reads TGCAGTGCTTTTGGGGGGGAGACCCAGTACTTC. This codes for CSAFGGETQYF.

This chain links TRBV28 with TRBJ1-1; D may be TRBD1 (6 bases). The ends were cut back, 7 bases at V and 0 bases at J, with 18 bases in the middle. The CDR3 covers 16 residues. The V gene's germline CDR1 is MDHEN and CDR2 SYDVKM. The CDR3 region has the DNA TGTGCCAGCATCCCACCCCCTGGACAGTTGAACACTGAAGCTTTCTTT. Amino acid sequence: CASIPPPGQLNTEAFF.

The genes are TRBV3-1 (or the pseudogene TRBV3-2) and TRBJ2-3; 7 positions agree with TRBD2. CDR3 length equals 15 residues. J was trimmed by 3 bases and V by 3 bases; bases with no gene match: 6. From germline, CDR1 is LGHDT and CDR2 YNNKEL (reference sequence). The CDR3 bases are TGTGCCAGCAGCCAGAACCGAGCGGGAACAGATACGCAGTATTTT. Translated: CASSQNRAGTDTQYF.

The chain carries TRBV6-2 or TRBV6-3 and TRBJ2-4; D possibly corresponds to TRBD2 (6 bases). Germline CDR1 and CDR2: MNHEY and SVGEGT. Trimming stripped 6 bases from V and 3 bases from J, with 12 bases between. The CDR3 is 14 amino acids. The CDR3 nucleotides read TGTGCCAGCAGCAGTAGCGGTAGCAAAAACATTCAGTACTTC. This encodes CASSSSGSKNIQYF.

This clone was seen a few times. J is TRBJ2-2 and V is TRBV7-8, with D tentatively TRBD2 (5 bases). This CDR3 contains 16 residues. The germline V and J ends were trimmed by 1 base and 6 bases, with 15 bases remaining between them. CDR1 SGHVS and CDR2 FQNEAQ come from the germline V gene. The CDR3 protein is CASSLVHRGSPGELFF. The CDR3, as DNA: TGTGCCAGCAGCTTAGTGCACAGAGGGAGCCCCGGGGAGCTGTTTTTT.

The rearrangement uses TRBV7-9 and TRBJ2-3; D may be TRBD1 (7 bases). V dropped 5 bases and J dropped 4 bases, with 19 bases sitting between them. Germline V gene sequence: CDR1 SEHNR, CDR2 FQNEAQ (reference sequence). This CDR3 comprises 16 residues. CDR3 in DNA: TGTGCCAGCAGCCAAGGAGGGGGCCAAACTTCAGATACGCAGTATTTT. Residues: CASSQGGGQTSDTQYF.

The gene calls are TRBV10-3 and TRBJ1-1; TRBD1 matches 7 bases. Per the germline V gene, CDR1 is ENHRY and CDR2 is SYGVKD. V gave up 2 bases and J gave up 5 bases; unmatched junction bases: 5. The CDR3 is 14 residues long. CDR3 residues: CAISEKGARTEAFF. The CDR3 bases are TGTGCCATCAGTGAGAAGGGGGCGAGGACTGAAGCTTTCTTT.

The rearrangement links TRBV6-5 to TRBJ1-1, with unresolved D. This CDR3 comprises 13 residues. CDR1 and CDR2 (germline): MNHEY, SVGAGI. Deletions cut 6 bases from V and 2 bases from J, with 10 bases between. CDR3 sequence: CASRDTSNTEAFF. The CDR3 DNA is TGTGCCAGCAGAGACACCTCCAACACTGAAGCTTTCTTT.

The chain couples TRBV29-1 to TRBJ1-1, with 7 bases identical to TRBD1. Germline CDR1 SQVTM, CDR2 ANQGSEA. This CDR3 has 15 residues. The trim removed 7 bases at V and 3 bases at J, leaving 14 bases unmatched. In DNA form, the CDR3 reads TGCAGCGCCCTTCGGACAGGATTCACGGACACTGAAGCTTTCTTT. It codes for CSALRTGFTDTEAFF.

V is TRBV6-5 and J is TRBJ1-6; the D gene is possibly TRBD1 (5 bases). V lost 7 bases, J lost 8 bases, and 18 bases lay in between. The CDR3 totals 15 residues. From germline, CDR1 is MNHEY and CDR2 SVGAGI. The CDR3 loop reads CASNRGYALDSPLHF. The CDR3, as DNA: TGTGCCAGCAATCGGGGGTATGCCTTGGATTCACCCCTCCACTTT.

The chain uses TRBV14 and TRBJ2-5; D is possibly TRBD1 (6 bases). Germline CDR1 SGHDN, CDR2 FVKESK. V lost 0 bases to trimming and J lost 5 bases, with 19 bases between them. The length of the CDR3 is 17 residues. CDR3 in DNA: TGTGCCAGCAGCCAAGATTGGGGACACGGAGAGGAGGAGACCCAGTACTTC. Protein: CASSQDWGHGEEETQYF.

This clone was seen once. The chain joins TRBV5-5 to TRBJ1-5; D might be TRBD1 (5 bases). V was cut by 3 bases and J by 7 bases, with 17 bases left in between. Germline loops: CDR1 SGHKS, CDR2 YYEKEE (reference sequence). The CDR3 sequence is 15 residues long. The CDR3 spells CASSWGGGVTQPQHF. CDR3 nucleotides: TGTGCCAGCAGCTGGGGTGGGGGGGTCACCCAGCCCCAGCATTTT.

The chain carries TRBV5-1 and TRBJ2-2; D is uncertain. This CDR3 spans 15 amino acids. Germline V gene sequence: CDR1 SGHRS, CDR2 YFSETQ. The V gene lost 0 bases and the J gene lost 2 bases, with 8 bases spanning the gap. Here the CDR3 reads CASSLGRSNTGELFF. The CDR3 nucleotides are TGCGCCAGCAGCTTGGGTCGTTCCAACACCGGGGAGCTGTTTTTT. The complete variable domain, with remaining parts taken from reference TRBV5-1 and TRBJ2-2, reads KAGVTQTPRYLIKTRGQQVTLSCSPISGHRSVSWYQQTPGQGLQFLFEYFSETQRNKGNFPGRFSGRQFSNSRSEMNVSTLELGDSALYLCASSLGRSNTGELFFGEGSRLTVL.

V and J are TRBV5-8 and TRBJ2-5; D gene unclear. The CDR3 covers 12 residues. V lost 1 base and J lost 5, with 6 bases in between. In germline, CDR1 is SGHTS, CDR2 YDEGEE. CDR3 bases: TGTGCCAGCAGCTTGACTCCTGAGACCCAGTACTTC. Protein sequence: CASSLTPETQYF.

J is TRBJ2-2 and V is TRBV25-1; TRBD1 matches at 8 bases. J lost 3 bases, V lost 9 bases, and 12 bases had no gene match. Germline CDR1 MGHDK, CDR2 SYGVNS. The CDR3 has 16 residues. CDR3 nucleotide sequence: TGTGCCAGTAGTCCTTGGACAGGGACTCACACCGGGGAGCTGTTTTTT. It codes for CASSPWTGTHTGELFF.

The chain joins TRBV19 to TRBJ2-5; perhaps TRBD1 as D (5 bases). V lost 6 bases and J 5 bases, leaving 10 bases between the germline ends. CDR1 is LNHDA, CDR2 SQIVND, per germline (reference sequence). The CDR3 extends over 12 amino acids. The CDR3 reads CASSPGRETQYF. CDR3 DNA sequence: TGTGCCAGTAGCCCAGGGCGGGAGACCCAGTACTTC. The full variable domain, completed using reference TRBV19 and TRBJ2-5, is DGGITQSPKYLFRKEGQNVTLSCEQNLNHDAMYWYRQDPGQGLRLIYYSQIVNDFQKGDIAEGYSVSREKKESFPLTVTSAQKNPTAFYLCASSPGRETQYFGPGTRLLVL.

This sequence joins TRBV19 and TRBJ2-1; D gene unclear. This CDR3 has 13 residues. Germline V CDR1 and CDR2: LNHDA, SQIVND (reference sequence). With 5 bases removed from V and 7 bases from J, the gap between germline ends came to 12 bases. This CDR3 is CASSAQVSNEQFF. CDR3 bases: TGTGCCAGTAGTGCCCAGGTTTCTAATGAGCAGTTCTTC.

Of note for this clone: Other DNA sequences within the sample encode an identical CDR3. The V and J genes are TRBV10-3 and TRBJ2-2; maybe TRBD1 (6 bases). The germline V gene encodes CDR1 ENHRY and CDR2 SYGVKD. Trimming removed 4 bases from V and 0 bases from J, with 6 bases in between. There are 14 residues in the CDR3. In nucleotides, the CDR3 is TGTGCCATCAGTGGGACAGCGAACACCGGGGAGCTGTTTTTT. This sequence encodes CAISGTANTGELFF.

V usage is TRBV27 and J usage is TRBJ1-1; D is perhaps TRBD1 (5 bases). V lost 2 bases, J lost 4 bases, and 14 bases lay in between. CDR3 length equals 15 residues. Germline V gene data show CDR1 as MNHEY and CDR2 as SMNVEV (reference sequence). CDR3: CASSLRQGGGTEAFF. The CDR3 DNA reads TGTGCCAGCAGTTTACGTCAGGGAGGTGGCACTGAAGCTTTCTTT.

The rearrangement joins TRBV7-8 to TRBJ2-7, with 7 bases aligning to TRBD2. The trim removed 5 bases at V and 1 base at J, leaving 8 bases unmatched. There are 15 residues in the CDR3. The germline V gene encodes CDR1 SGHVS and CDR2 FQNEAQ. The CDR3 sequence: CASSAFWGGSYEQYF. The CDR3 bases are TGTGCCAGCAGCGCGTTCTGGGGGGGGTCCTACGAGCAGTACTTC.

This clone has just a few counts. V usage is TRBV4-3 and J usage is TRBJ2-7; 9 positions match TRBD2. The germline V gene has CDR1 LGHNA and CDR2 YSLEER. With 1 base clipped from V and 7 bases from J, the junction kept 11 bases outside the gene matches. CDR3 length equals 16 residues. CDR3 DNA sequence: TGCGCCAGCAGCCAAGGCGGGGTAGCGGGAGTCGGTGAGCAGTACTTC. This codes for CASSQGGVAGVGEQYF.

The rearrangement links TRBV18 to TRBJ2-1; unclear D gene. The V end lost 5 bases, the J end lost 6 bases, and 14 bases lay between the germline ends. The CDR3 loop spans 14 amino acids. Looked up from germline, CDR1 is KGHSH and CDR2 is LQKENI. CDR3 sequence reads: CASSSPTIANEQFF. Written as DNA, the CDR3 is TGTGCCAGCTCATCCCCGACAATTGCCAATGAGCAGTTCTTC. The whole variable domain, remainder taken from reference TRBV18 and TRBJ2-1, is NAGVMQNPRHLVRRRGQEARLRCSPMKGHSHVYWYRQLPEEGLKFMVYLQKENIIDESGMPKERFSAEFPKEGPSILRIQQVVRGDSAAYFCASSSPTIANEQFFGPGTRLTVL.

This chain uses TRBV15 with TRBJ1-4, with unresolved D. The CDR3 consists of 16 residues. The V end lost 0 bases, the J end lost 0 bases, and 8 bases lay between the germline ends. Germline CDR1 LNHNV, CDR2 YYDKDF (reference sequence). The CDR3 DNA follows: TGTGCCACCAGCAGAGAGCCCGGGGCAACTAATGAAAAACTGTTTTTT. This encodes CATSREPGATNEKLFF.

The CDR3 region has the DNA TGTGCCAGCAGTTCCGGGACAGGGAACACTGAAGCTTTCTTT. Translating gives CASSSGTGNTEAFF. The chain combines TRBV2 with TRBJ1-1, with 8 bases lining up with TRBD1. J was trimmed by 1 base and V by 5 bases; bases with no gene match: 3. The CDR3 consists of 14 residues. CDR1 is SNHLY, CDR2 FYNNEI, per germline.

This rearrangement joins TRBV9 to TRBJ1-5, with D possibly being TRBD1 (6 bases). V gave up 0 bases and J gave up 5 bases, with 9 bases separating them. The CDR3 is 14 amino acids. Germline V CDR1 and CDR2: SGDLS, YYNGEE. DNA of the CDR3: TGTGCCAGCAGCGTAGGACAGGAGTATCAGCCCCAGCATTTT. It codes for CASSVGQEYQPQHF.

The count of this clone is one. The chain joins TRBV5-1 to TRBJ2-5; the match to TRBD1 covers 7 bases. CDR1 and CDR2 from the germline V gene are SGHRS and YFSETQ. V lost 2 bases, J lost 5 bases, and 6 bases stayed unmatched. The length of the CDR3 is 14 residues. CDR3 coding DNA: TGCGCCAGCAGCTTACGGGACAGTGAGGAGACCCAGTACTTC. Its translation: CASSLRDSEETQYF. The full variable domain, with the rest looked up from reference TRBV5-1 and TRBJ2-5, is KAGVTQTPRYLIKTRGQQVTLSCSPISGHRSVSWYQQTPGQGLQFLFEYFSETQRNKGNFPGRFSGRQFSNSRSEMNVSTLELGDSALYLCASSLRDSEETQYFGPGTRLLVL.